These 26 T cell receptor beta chains share one sample of origin, sequenced in a study of shared clonotypes between healthy human individuals. The data were produced by immunoSEQ multiplex PCR, yet TCRdb's version contains in-frame clones alone and is incomplete. This sample has around 2.5 million clones, with over 85% found just once. The source material was naive CD4+ T cells from PBMCs. Noted subset: CD45RA+ positively selected. Source of these receptors: a young man in good health. Some clones in this sample may be carry-over from other donors' samples.

Notes on this clone: Other DNA sequences in this specimen translate into the identical CDR3. The chain has TRBV5-1 and TRBJ2-1, with D unclear. Germline V CDR1 and CDR2: SGHRS, YFSETQ. The CDR3 length is 13 residues. V lost 0 bases to trimming and J lost 5 bases, with 6 bases between them. This CDR3 reads CASSLGLNNEQFF. Here the CDR3 DNA reads TGCGCCAGCAGCTTGGGCCTGAACAATGAGCAGTTCTTC. The variable domain in full, completed from reference TRBV5-1 and TRBJ2-1, reads KAGVTQTPRYLIKTRGQQVTLSCSPISGHRSVSWYQQTPGQGLQFLFEYFSETQRNKGNFPGRFSGRQFSNSRSEMNVSTLELGDSALYLCASSLGLNNEQFFGPGTRLTVL.

This rearrangement joins TRBV7-9 to TRBJ1-2, with D possibly matching TRBD1 (5 bases). The CDR3 runs 17 residues. Germline lookup yields CDR1 SEHNR and CDR2 FQNEAQ (reference sequence). Between the trimmed V and J ends, which lost 1 base and 4 bases, there was a span of 19 bases. The CDR3: CASSLVGGAGSFYGYTF. The CDR3, as DNA: TGTGCCAGCAGCTTAGTAGGAGGGGCTGGTTCGTTCTATGGCTACACCTTC.

The rearrangement joins TRBV7-3 to TRBJ1-2, with D possibly being TRBD1 (5 bases). CDR1 is SGHTA, CDR2 FQGTGA, per germline. V shed 5 bases and J shed 8 bases, with 18 bases lying between them. There are 14 residues in the CDR3. CDR3 nucleotide sequence: TGTGCCAGCAGCCAAGATGTAAGGGGTTTCGGCTACACCTTC. Protein sequence: CASSQDVRGFGYTF.

This chain uses TRBV29-1 with TRBJ2-2; no definite D call. The V gene lost 6 bases and the J gene lost 1 base, with 9 bases spanning the gap. CDR3 length: 13 amino acids. Germline V gene sequence: CDR1 SQVTM, CDR2 ANQGSEA. The CDR3 loop reads CSVAYGNTGELFF. The CDR3 DNA reads as TGCAGCGTGGCTTACGGGAACACCGGGGAGCTGTTTTTT.

This chain connects TRBV28 to TRBJ1-1, with unresolved D. Germline lookup yields CDR1 MDHEN and CDR2 SYDVKM. The CDR3 is 14 amino acids. V lost 0 bases to trimming and J lost 3 bases, with 8 bases between them. The CDR3 DNA reads TGTGCCAGCAGTTTATGGCTTGGTTACACTGAAGCTTTCTTT. It is translated as CASSLWLGYTEAFF.

The chain carries TRBV4-2 and TRBJ2-7, with 10 bases matching TRBD2. The CDR3 has 15 residues. The V gene end was trimmed by 4 bases and the J gene end by 5 bases; junction bases not matched to a gene: 8. CDR1 LGHNA and CDR2 YNFKEQ come from the germline V gene. The DNA for the CDR3 is TGTGCCAGCAGCCCCGGTGGCAGCGGGAGGGACGAGCAGTACTTC. The encoded protein is CASSPGGSGRDEQYF.

The chain employs TRBV5-4 and TRBJ2-7; D not certain. Germline lookup yields CDR1 SGHNT and CDR2 YYREEE (reference sequence). This CDR3 contains 13 residues. With 4 bases removed from V and 3 bases from J, the gap between germline ends came to 11 bases. CDR3 in amino acids: CASSRDGYYEQYF. For the CDR3, the DNA is TGTGCCAGCAGCCGAGACGGCTACTACGAGCAGTACTTC.

The chain combines TRBV7-2 with TRBJ2-1, with D unresolved. V was trimmed by 5 bases and J by 5 bases, leaving 16 bases between them. Germline loops: CDR1 SGHTA, CDR2 FQGNSA. The CDR3 sequence is 15 residues long. This chain's CDR3 is CASSPSGGANNEQFF. CDR3 DNA sequence: TGTGCCAGCAGCCCCTCCGGCGGCGCGAACAATGAGCAGTTCTTC.

J is TRBJ2-1 and V is TRBV7-9; D remains ambiguous. V lost 4 bases, J lost 12 bases, and 10 bases lay in between. Germline CDR1 reads SEHNR; CDR2 reads FQNEAQ (reference sequence). The CDR3 runs to 11 residues. The CDR3 sequence: CASSSGLGQFF. CDR3 DNA sequence: TGTGCCAGCAGCTCGGGTCTAGGGCAGTTCTTC. Drawing the rest from reference TRBV7-9 and TRBJ2-1, the complete variable domain is DTGVSQNPRHKITKRGQNVTFRCDPISEHNRLYWYRQTLGQGPEFLTYFQNEAQLEKSRLLSDRFSAERPKGSFSTLEIQRTEQGDSAMYLCASSSGLGQFFGPGTRLTVL.

This rearrangement joins TRBV7-2 to TRBJ2-5, with 8 bases identical to TRBD1. The J segment lost 6 bases and the V segment lost 5 bases, leaving 11 bases of the junction unmatched. The CDR3 consists of 15 residues. CDR1 and CDR2 from the germline V gene are SGHTA and FQGNSA. The CDR3 sequence: CASSPSDRVVKTQYF. In DNA form, the CDR3 reads TGTGCCAGCAGCCCCTCGGACAGGGTAGTGAAGACCCAGTACTTC.

This clone was recorded a few times. Different DNA sequences within this sample yield the same CDR3. DNA of the CDR3: TGTGCCAGCAGTTTACCTTCTACGGATACGCAGTATTTT. Translating it yields CASSLPSTDTQYF. The chain has TRBV28 and TRBJ2-3; no clear D gene. V dropped 2 bases and J dropped 6 bases, with 9 bases sitting between them. The CDR3 has 13 amino acids. CDR1 and CDR2 (germline): MDHEN, SYDVKM.

CDR3 coding DNA: TGTGCCAGCAGCCAGTCTGACGGGACTAGCGGGGTTCTAGCCAAAAACATTCAGTACTTC. Amino acid sequence: CASSQSDGTSGVLAKNIQYF. The J gene is TRBJ2-4, the V gene TRBV14; 13 nucleotides agree with TRBD2. This CDR3 spans 20 amino acids. Trimming at V came to 3 bases and at J to 0 bases, leaving 11 bases not matched to a gene. The germline CDR1 and CDR2 sequences are SGHDN and FVKESK.

This chain links TRBV6-4 with TRBJ2-4; D gene ambiguous. The CDR3 consists of 12 residues. V was pared by 5 bases and J by 5 bases, with 7 bases between. Germline V gene lookup returns CDR1 MRHNA and CDR2 SNTAGT. CDR3 sequence reads: CASSHSENIQYF. The CDR3 DNA follows: TGTGCCAGCAGTCACAGCGAAAACATTCAGTACTTC.

This rearrangement joins TRBV5-1 to TRBJ2-5; no reliable D call. Gene TRBJ2-7 matches the end of the DNA better, so the J call may be wrong. This CDR3 is 15 amino acids long. Germline lookup yields CDR1 SGHRS and CDR2 YFSETQ. The CDR3 sequence is CASSPPRAGTYEQYF. CDR3 in DNA: TGCGCCAGCAGCCCCCCCAGAGCAGGAACCTACGAGCAGTACTTC.

J is TRBJ2-1 and V is TRBV6-1; 8 nucleotides match TRBD2. The CDR3 is 16 amino acids. The germline V gene encodes CDR1 MNHNS and CDR2 SASEGT. Trimming removed 2 bases from V and 0 bases from J; junction bases left unmatched: 3. The CDR3 DNA sequence: TGTGCCAGCAGTGAACTAGCGGGCCTCTCCTACAATGAGCAGTTCTTC. Translating it yields CASSELAGLSYNEQFF.

The rearrangement joins TRBV5-1 to TRBJ2-5; a possible D gene is TRBD2 (6 bases). Germline CDR1 SGHRS, CDR2 YFSETQ. Trimming left V 0 bases short and J 5 bases short, with 17 bases between. The CDR3 covers 16 residues. CDR3 loop: CASSLVSASVSETQYF. As DNA, the CDR3 is TGCGCCAGCAGCTTGGTTAGCGCTAGCGTTTCGGAGACCCAGTACTTC.

The chain joins TRBV7-2 to TRBJ2-7, with unresolved D. Germline-derived CDR1 and CDR2 are SGHTA and FQGNSA. This CDR3 region has 13 residues. The V end lost 3 bases, the J end lost 0 bases, and 6 bases lay between the germline ends. CDR3 sequence (DNA): TGTGCCAGCAGCTTTTACGGCTCCTACGAGCAGTACTTC. Encoded protein: CASSFYGSYEQYF.

V and J are TRBV6-4 and TRBJ2-5; TRBD2 matches 11 bases. Trimming removed 4 bases from V and 5 bases from J; junction bases left unmatched: 6. In germline, CDR1 is MRHNA, CDR2 SNTAGT. The CDR3 runs 15 residues. Here the CDR3 reads CASSVLAGVGETQYF. In nucleotides, the CDR3 is TGTGCCAGCAGTGTACTAGCGGGAGTTGGGGAGACCCAGTACTTC.

The J gene is TRBJ1-4, the V gene TRBV19, with D unresolved. This CDR3 contains 17 residues. V lost 6 bases to trimming and J lost 12 bases, with 29 bases between them. Germline V gene data show CDR1 as LNHDA and CDR2 as SQIVND (reference sequence). The CDR3 region is CASSQPHRPEHGEELFF. The CDR3 DNA follows: TGTGCCAGTAGCCAACCCCATCGTCCGGAGCACGGTGAGGAACTGTTTTTT.

This sequence joins TRBV10-3 and TRBJ2-7; TRBD2 aligns across 13 bases. This CDR3 comprises 19 residues. CDR1 is ENHRY and CDR2 is SYGVKD in the germline V gene. Losses at the gene ends were 2 bases for V and 4 bases for J; bases not matched to a gene: 14. The CDR3 DNA follows: TGTGCCATCAGTGAGGAGGGACAGGGGACGACTAGCGGGAGGTACGAGCAGTACTTC. It codes for CAISEEGQGTTSGRYEQYF.

The rearrangement uses TRBV28 and TRBJ1-1; D unclear. The germline V and J ends were trimmed by 2 bases and 5 bases, with 12 bases remaining between them. The CDR3 totals 14 residues. The germline CDR1 and CDR2 sequences are MDHEN and SYDVKM. DNA of the CDR3: TGTGCCAGCAGTTTACAACTAGGGCGGACTGAAGCTTTCTTT. This sequence encodes CASSLQLGRTEAFF.

This chain uses TRBV7-2 with TRBJ2-2, with a weak D call TRBD2 (7 bases). The V end lost 4 bases, the J end lost 7 bases, and 16 bases lay between the germline ends. This CDR3 has 15 amino acids. Germline loops: CDR1 SGHTA, CDR2 FQGNSA. CDR3: CASSSPGGWGGELFF. DNA for the CDR3: TGTGCCAGCAGCTCCCCGGGGGGCTGGGGCGGGGAGCTGTTTTTT.

The chain has TRBV27 and TRBJ1-3, with D tentatively TRBD1 (5 bases). The germline V gene has CDR1 MNHEY and CDR2 SMNVEV (reference sequence). This CDR3 has 15 residues. V lost 5 bases to trimming and J lost 3 bases, with 14 bases between them. CDR3 DNA sequence: TGTGCCAGCAGTCTTATTCGGGGGAATGGAAACACCATATATTTT. This sequence encodes CASSLIRGNGNTIYF.

The chain joins TRBV4-1 to TRBJ2-2; D may match TRBD1 or TRBD2 (5 bases each). The CDR3 runs 16 residues. Trimming stripped 4 bases from V and 2 bases from J, with 14 bases between. The germline V gene has CDR1 MGHRA and CDR2 YSYEKL. The CDR3 spells CASSPGAGYNTGELFF. The CDR3, as DNA: TGCGCCAGCAGCCCCGGGGCTGGATACAACACCGGGGAGCTGTTTTTT.

The gene calls are TRBV6-5 and TRBJ2-7, with 8 bases fitting TRBD2. This CDR3 contains 15 residues. J gave up 6 bases and V 0 bases, and 7 bases lay outside the gene matches. Germline V gene sequence: CDR1 MNHEY, CDR2 SVGAGI. CDR3 region: CASSYSPGLVGEQYF. CDR3 DNA: TGTGCCAGCAGTTACTCCCCGGGACTAGTGGGCGAGCAGTACTTC.

The rearrangement uses TRBV7-2 and TRBJ2-5, with D perhaps matching TRBD1 (6 bases). The CDR3 length is 14 residues. Trimming cost V 3 bases and J 4 bases, with 12 bases left between them. CDR1 and CDR2 (germline): SGHTA, FQGNSA. The CDR3 DNA reads TGTGCCAGCAGCTTCGGAGACAGGAGAGAGACCCAGTACTTC. As protein: CASSFGDRRETQYF.